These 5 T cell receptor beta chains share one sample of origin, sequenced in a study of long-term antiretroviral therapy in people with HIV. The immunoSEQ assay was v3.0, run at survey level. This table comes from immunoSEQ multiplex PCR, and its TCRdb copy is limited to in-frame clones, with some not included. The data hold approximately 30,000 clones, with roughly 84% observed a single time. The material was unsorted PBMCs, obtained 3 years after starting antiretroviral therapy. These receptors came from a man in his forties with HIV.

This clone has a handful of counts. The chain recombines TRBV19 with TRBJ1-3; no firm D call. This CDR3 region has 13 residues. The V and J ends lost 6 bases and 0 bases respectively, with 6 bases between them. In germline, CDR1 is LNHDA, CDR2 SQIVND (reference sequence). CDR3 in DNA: TGTGCCAGTAGACCCTTCTCTGGAAACACCATATATTTT. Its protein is CASRPFSGNTIYF.

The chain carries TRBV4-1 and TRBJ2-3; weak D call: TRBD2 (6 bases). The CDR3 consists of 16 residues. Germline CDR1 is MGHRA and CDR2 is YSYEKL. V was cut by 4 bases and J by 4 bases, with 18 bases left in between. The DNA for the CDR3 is TGCGCCAGCAGCCTAGACTCCGCGGGGTTCGCAGATACGCAGTATTTT. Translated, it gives CASSLDSAGFADTQYF.

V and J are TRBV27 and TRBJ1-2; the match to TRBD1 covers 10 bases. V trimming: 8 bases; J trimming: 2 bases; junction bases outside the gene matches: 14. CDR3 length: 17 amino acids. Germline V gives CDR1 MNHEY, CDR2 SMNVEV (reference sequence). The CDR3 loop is CASSGLRQGAENYGYTF. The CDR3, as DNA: TGTGCCAGCTCTGGACTCAGACAGGGGGCGGAGAACTATGGCTACACCTTC.

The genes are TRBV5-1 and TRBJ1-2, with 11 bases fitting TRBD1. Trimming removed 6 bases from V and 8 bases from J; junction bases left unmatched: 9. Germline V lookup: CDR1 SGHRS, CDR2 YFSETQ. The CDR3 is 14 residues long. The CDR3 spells CASKIEDRGLGYTF. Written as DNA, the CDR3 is TGCGCCAGCAAGATTGAGGACAGGGGGCTCGGCTACACCTTC.

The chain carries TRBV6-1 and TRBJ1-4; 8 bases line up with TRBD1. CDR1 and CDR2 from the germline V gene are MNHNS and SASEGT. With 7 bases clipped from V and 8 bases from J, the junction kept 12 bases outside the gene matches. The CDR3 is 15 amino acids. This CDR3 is CASTTDRGGREKLFF. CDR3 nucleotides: TGTGCCAGCACCACAGACAGGGGTGGTCGGGAAAAACTGTTTTTT.